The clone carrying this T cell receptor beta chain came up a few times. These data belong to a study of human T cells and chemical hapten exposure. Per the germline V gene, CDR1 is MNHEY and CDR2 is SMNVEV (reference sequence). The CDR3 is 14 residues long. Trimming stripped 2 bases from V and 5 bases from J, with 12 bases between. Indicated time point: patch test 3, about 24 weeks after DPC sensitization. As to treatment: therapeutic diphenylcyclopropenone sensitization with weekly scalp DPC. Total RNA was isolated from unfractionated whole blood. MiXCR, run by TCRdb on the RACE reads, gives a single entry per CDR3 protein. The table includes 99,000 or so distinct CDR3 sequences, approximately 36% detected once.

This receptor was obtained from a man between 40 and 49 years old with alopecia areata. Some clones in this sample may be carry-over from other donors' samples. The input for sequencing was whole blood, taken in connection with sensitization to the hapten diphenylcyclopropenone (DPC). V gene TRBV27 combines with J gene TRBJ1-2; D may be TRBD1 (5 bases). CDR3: CASSLRGRGYGYTF. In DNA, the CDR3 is TGTGCCAGCAGTTTAAGGGGAAGGGGATATGGCTACACCTTC.